The T cell receptor (beta chain) described here comes from a study of T cell changes during pregnancy in multiple sclerosis. Sequencing was performed with immunoSEQ multiplex PCR; in TCRdb, only in-frame clones are kept and a portion is missing. The table includes about 48,000 clones, around 90% detected once. The table lists this clone with a count of one. The CDR3 contains 13 residues. The V gene lost 1 base and the J gene lost 7 bases, with 7 bases spanning the gap. Germline V gives CDR1 SGHDN, CDR2 FVKESK. This specimen was CD4+ T cells from peripheral blood mononuclear cells, taken in the third trimester of pregnancy. The rearrangement joins TRBV14 to TRBJ2-2; D uncertain. The receptor's source is a female donor with multiple sclerosis, enrolled in a pregnancy study. Here the CDR3 DNA reads TGTGCCAGCAGCCAAGCAAGAGGCGGGGAGCTGTTTTTT. This translates into CASSQARGGELFF.